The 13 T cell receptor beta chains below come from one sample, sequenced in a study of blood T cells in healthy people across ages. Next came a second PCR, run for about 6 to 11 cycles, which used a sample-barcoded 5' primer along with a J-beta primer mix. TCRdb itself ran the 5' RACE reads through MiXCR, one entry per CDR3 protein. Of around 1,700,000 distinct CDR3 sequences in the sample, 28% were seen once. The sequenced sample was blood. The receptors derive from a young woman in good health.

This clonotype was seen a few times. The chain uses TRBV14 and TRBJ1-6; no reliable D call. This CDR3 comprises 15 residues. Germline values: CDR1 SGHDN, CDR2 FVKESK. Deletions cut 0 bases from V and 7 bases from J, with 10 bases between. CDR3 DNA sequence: TGTGCCAGCAGCCAAGAGCGGTTGAGGAATTCACCCCTCCACTTT. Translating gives CASSQERLRNSPLHF.

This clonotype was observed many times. CDR3 bases: TGTGCCAGCAGCCAAGGTGGACAGGCGAGCTACGAGCAGTACTTC. Protein sequence: CASSQGGQASYEQYF. V gene TRBV14 combines with J gene TRBJ2-7; TRBD1 matches at 7 bases. Unmatched junction bases numbered 6, after V lost 1 base and J lost 3 bases. Germline-derived CDR1 and CDR2 are SGHDN and FVKESK. This CDR3 contains 15 residues.

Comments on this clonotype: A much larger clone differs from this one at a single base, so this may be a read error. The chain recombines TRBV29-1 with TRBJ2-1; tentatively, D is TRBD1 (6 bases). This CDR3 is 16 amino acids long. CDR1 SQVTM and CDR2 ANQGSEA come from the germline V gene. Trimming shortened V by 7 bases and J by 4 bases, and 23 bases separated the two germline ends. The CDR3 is CSAAVSQGSPYNEQFF. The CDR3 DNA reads TGCAGCGCCGCTGTATCACAGGGAAGTCCATACAATGAGCAGTTCTTC.

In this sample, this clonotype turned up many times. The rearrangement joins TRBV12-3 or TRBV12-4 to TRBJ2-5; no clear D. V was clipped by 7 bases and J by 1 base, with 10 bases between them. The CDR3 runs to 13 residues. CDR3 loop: CASTPSGQETQYF. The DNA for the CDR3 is TGTGCCAGCACCCCCTCAGGCCAAGAGACCCAGTACTTC.

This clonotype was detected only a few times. CDR3 region: CATSEPTGDGADEQFF. For the CDR3, the DNA is TGTGCCACCAGTGAACCGACGGGCGACGGGGCGGATGAGCAGTTCTTC. The V call is TRBV24-1, the J call TRBJ2-1; possibly TRBD1 or TRBD2 for D (5 bases each). This CDR3 has 16 residues. V shed 4 bases and J shed 8 bases, with 20 bases lying between them. Per germline, CDR1 KGHDR and CDR2 SFDVKD.

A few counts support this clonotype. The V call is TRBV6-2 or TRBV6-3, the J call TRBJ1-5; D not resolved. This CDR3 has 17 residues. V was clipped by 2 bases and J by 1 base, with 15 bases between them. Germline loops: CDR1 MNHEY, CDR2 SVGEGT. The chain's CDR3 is CASSYALSGPSNQPQHF. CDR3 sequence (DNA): TGTGCCAGCAGTTACGCCCTCTCGGGCCCGAGCAATCAGCCCCAGCATTTT.

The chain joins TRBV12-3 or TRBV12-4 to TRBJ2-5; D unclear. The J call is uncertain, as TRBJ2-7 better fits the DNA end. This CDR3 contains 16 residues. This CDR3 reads CASSTGYPFSEYEQYF. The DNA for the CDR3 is TGTGCCAGCAGTACTGGGTACCCCTTTTCCGAGTACGAGCAGTACTTC.

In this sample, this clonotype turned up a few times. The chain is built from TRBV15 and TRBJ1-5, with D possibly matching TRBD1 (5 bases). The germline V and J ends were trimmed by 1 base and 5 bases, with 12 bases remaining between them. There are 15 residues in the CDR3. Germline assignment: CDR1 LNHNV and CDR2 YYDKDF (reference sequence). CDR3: CATSRAAGSDQPQHF. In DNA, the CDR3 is TGTGCCACCAGCAGAGCCGCAGGGAGCGATCAGCCCCAGCATTTT.

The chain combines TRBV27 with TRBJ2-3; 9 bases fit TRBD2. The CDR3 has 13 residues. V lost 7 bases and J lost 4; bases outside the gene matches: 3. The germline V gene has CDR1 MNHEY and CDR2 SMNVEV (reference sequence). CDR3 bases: TGTGCCAGCATGGCTAGCGGGGCAGATACGCAGTATTTT. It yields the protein CASMASGADTQYF.

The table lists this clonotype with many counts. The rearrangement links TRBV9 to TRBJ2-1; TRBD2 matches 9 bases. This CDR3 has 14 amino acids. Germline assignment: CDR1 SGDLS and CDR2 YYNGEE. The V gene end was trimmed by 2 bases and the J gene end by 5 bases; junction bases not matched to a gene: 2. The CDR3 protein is CASSVGLADNEQFF. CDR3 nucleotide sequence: TGTGCCAGCAGCGTGGGACTAGCCGACAATGAGCAGTTCTTC.

DNA of the CDR3: TGCAGTGCTCCCGACAGGGGAAATGAGCAGTTCTTC. This codes for CSAPDRGNEQFF. The chain recombines TRBV20-1 with TRBJ2-1, with 8 nucleotides matching TRBD1. Germline V gene sequence: CDR1 DFQATT, CDR2 SNEGSKA (reference sequence). Trimming removed 5 bases from V and 7 bases from J; junction bases left unmatched: 4. The CDR3 spans 12 residues.

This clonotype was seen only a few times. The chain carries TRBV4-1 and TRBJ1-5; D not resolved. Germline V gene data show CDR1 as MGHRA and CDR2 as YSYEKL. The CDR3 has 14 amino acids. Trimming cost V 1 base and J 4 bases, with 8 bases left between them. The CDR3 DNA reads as TGCGCCAGCAGCCAAGTAAGCCCTAATCAGCCCCAGCATTTT. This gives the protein CASSQVSPNQPQHF.

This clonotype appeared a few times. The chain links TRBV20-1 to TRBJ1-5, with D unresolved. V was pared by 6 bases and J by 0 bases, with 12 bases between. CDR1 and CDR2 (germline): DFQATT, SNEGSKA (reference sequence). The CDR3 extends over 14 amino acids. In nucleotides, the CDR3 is TGCAGTGCAAAGAGACGGTATAGCAATCAGCCCCAGCATTTT. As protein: CSAKRRYSNQPQHF.